One and the same sample provided the 12 T cell receptor beta chains below, sequenced in a study of shared clonotypes between healthy human individuals (dated by TCRdb to about 2020). Libraries were built with the immunoSEQ multiplex PCR assay. TCRdb carries this immuneACCESS record with in-frame sequences only. Its versions omit some clonotypes, under half of them owing to an unresolved V gene in the studies checked, with the rest unexplained. Counted in this sample were 450,000 to 600,000 clones; less than 80% of them appeared once. In total, the top ten clones hold around 12% of the sample. Sequences were obtained from PBMCs. The receptors come from a woman aged 40 to 55 in good health. Some clones in this sample may be carry-over from other donors' samples.

The V and J genes are TRBV18 and TRBJ1-1; D possibly corresponds to TRBD1 (5 bases). Germline V gives CDR1 KGHSH, CDR2 LQKENI. Trimming removed 0 bases at V and 1 base at J, with 9 bases between. The CDR3 has 15 residues. In nucleotides, the CDR3 is TGTGCCAGCTCACCACCGGGGGTACCGAACACTGAAGCTTTCTTT. Its protein product is CASSPPGVPNTEAFF.

This clone was detected a few times. The genes are TRBV10-3 and TRBJ2-1; 13 positions match TRBD2. V gave up 0 bases and J gave up 9 bases; unmatched junction bases: 11. This CDR3 has 18 amino acids. In germline, CDR1 is ENHRY, CDR2 SYGVKD. The CDR3 spells CAISESVGGTSGNGEQFF. DNA of the CDR3: TGTGCCATCAGTGAGTCCGTGGGGGGGACTAGCGGGAATGGTGAGCAGTTCTTC.

This chain connects TRBV10-1 to TRBJ2-1; TRBD2 aligns across 13 bases. After removal of 6 bases from V and 5 bases from J, the junction contained 7 bases not matched to a gene. The CDR3 runs 16 residues. Germline-derived CDR1 and CDR2 are WNHNN and SYGVQD (reference sequence). CDR3 in amino acids: CASSPPGLAGNNEQFF. CDR3 in DNA: TGCGCCAGCAGCCCGCCGGGACTAGCGGGAAACAATGAGCAGTTCTTC.

The V call is TRBV11-2, the J call TRBJ1-1; 8 positions agree with TRBD1. Trimming took 4 bases from V and 3 from J; bases not matched to a gene: 7. CDR3 length: 15 amino acids. CDR1 and CDR2 from the germline V gene are SGHAT and FQNNGV. The CDR3 DNA is TGTGCCAGCAGCTCGAGTGACAGGGGAGACACTGAAGCTTTCTTT. As protein: CASSSSDRGDTEAFF.

As concerns this clone: This same CDR3 is encoded by further DNA sequences in the sample. The chain links TRBV7-3 to TRBJ2-1, with TRBD2 identical over 13 bases. There are 15 residues in the CDR3. The J segment lost 7 bases and the V segment lost 4 bases, leaving 4 bases of the junction unmatched. CDR1 SGHTA and CDR2 FQGTGA come from the germline V gene. CDR3 region: CASSSGLAGVNEQFF. The CDR3 DNA reads TGTGCCAGCAGCTCAGGACTAGCGGGAGTAAATGAGCAGTTCTTC.

In its sample, this clone was seen once. The chain carries TRBV5-1 and TRBJ2-1; TRBD2 matches at 7 bases. CDR3 size: 14 residues. Germline CDR1 SGHRS, CDR2 YFSETQ. V trimming: 1 base; J trimming: 11 bases; junction bases outside the gene matches: 9. Written as DNA, the CDR3 is TGCGCCAGCAGCTTGCTAGCGGACGCCACAAAGCAGTTCTTC. Translated, it gives CASSLLADATKQFF.

This chain links TRBV4-1 with TRBJ2-5; D is tentatively TRBD1 or TRBD2 (5 bases each). Trimming removed 4 bases at V and 9 bases at J, with 24 bases between. The CDR3 extends over 16 amino acids. Germline CDR1 and CDR2: MGHRA and YSYEKL. The CDR3 protein is CASSRPGRDGGWAQYF. CDR3 DNA: TGCGCCAGCAGCCGGCCGGGCAGGGATGGGGGTTGGGCCCAGTACTTC.

The chain is built from TRBV11-2 and TRBJ2-7, with TRBD2 matching over 9 bases. This CDR3 region has 13 residues. Germline V gene data show CDR1 as SGHAT and CDR2 as FQNNGV. J was trimmed by 0 bases and V by 9 bases; bases with no gene match: 3. In nucleotides, the CDR3 is TGTGCCAGTTCTAGCGGGATCTCCTACGAGCAGTACTTC. Amino acids: CASSSGISYEQYF.

The chain combines TRBV30 with TRBJ1-4, with D possibly TRBD1 on 6 matching bases. V lost 5 bases to trimming and J lost 11 bases, with 18 bases between them. CDR3 length: 13 amino acids. Germline V gene sequence: CDR1 GTSNPN, CDR2 SVGIG (reference sequence). As DNA, the CDR3 is TGTGCCTGGGCTCAGGGGTCCCAGCATAAACTGTTTTTT. Translated, it gives CAWAQGSQHKLFF.

The chain employs TRBV19 and TRBJ1-5; unclear D gene. The CDR3 has 14 amino acids. The germline V gene encodes CDR1 LNHDA and CDR2 SQIVND (reference sequence). Trimming took 3 bases from V and 2 from J, leaving 8 bases between them. The CDR3 protein is CASSITQGNQPQHF. In DNA, the CDR3 is TGTGCCAGTAGTATTACCCAGGGCAATCAGCCCCAGCATTTT.

This clone was counted between two and nine times. The chain recombines TRBV5-4 with TRBJ2-2; D is unclear. There are 16 residues in the CDR3. Germline CDR1 and CDR2: SGHNT and YYREEE (reference sequence). V lost 4 bases, J lost 3 bases, and 16 bases lay in between. The CDR3 loop reads CASSPYGSLDTGELFF. The CDR3 DNA follows: TGTGCCAGCAGCCCGTACGGGTCTCTTGACACCGGGGAGCTGTTTTTT.

V usage is TRBV6-5 and J usage is TRBJ2-7; D possibly corresponds to TRBD2 (6 bases). V lost 0 bases, J lost 2 bases, and 8 bases lay in between. CDR1 and CDR2 (germline): MNHEY, SVGAGI. The CDR3 spans 14 residues. CDR3 bases: TGTGCCAGCAGTTACTCTGGACTACCCTACGAGCAGTACTTC. Amino acids: CASSYSGLPYEQYF.